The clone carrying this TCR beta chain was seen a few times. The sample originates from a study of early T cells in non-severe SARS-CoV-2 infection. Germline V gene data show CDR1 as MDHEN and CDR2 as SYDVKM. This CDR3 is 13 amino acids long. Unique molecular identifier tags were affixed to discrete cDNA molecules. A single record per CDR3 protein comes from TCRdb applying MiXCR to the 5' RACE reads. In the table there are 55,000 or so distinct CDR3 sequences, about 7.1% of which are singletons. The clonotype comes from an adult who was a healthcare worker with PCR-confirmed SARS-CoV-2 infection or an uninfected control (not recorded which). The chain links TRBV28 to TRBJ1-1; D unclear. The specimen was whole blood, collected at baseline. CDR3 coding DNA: TGTGGCCTGCCGCGCCCCCCACTCACTGAAGCTTTCTTT. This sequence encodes CGLPRPPLTEAFF. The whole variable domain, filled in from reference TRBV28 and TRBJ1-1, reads DVKVTQSSRYLVKRTGEKVFLECVQDMDHENMFWYRQDPGLGLRLIYFSYDVKMKEKGDIPEGYSVSREKKERFSLILESASTNQTSMYLCGLPRPPLTEAFFGQGTRLTVV.